The source of this T cell receptor beta chain is a study of CD8+CD57+ T cells in acquired aplastic anemia. Turning to the study itself: DNA recovered from sorted CD4+ and CD8+ cells had a mean of about 3 ug.

Whole-study findings and limits: Patients and healthy controls showed no significant CD8+ Simpson's diversity difference. Overlapping CD8+ CDR3 repertoires of patients and controls contained approximately 28 shared sequences.

Sequencing was done on patients that had shown CD8+CD57+ cell expansion by flow cytometry. Patients were untreated when blood was sampled. Details on this clonotype: What it binds is unknown.

The template used for profiling TCR beta VDJ and CDR3 was genomic DNA. TCRdb re-called the reads with MiXCR, one entry per CDR3 protein. The sample contains roughly 250,000 distinct CDR3 sequences, 40% to 50% of which appear only once. The CDR3 has 12 residues. Germline V gives CDR1 SGHNT, CDR2 YYREEE (reference sequence). The germline V and J ends were trimmed by 3 bases and 9 bases, with 12 bases remaining between them. This TCR came from a human donor with aplastic anemia. Source material: sorted CD4+, CD8+, or CD8+CD57+ T cells (not recorded which) from PBMCs. The chain joins TRBV5-4 to TRBJ2-5, with D unresolved. CDR3 loop: CASSSEHQPQYF. DNA for the CDR3: TGTGCCAGCAGCTCCGAGCATCAGCCCCAGTACTTC.